Listed below are T cell receptor beta chains from one sample, sequenced in a study of T cell responses to AZD1222 COVID-19 vaccine. Profiled with immunoSEQ multiplex PCR; TCRdb holds only in-frame clones, not every one. The sample includes about 150,000 clones, around nine tenths of them seen just once. Specimen: peripheral blood, collected on day 0 of AZD1222 vaccination. The receptors stem from an adult in good health. Each CDR3 is given with its conserved first and last residue. The order of the fields is V gene, J gene, D gene, clone size, CDR3 protein, CDR3 DNA. A D gene is named only where the DNA matches it firmly. Expanded clones get a size class; other rows say once, few or many, or leave the size out.

V: TRBV10-3
J: TRBJ1-2
D: -
size: -
CDR3: CAISGYTF
DNA: TGTGCCATCAGCGGCTACACCTTC

V: TRBV7-9
J: TRBJ2-2
D: -
size: -
CDR3: CASSSDRRTGELFF
DNA: TGTGCCAGCAGCTCCGACAGGAGAACCGGGGAGCTGTTTTTT

V: TRBV19
J: TRBJ1-1
D: -
size: -
CDR3: CASSASRDTEAFF
DNA: TGTGCCAGTAGCGCCTCGCGGGACACTGAAGCTTTCTTT

V: TRBV11-3
J: TRBJ2-2
D: -
size: once
CDR3: CASSLYGANTGELFF
DNA: TGTGCCAGCAGCTTATACGGGGCGAACACCGGGGAGCTGTTTTTT

V: TRBV27
J: TRBJ1-2
D: -
size: -
CDR3: CASSPKEVGYGYTF
DNA: TGTGCCAGCAGCCCGAAAGAGGTGGGGTATGGCTACACCTTC

V: TRBV5-1
J: TRBJ2-7
D: TRBD2
size: -
CDR3: CASSRVTGLAGGWEPYEQYF
DNA: TGCGCCAGCAGTCGTGTTACTGGACTAGCGGGAGGTTGGGAGCCCTACGAGCAGTACTTC

V: TRBV27
J: TRBJ2-1
D: -
size: once
CDR3: CASSLGRGLYNEQFF
DNA: TGTGCCAGCAGTTTAGGGCGCGGACTTTACAATGAGCAGTTCTTC

V: TRBV4-2
J: TRBJ1-2
D: -
size: -
CDR3: CASSLLHGSYGYTF
DNA: TGTGCCAGCAGCCTTCTGCACGGGAGCTATGGCTACACCTTC

V: TRBV9
J: TRBJ2-6
D: -
size: -
CDR3: CASSVDHSSGANVLTF
DNA: TGTGCCAGCAGCGTAGATCACAGCTCTGGGGCCAACGTCCTGACTTTC

V: TRBV4-3
J: TRBJ2-2
D: -
size: -
CDR3: CASSQESFGQGGFNTGELFF
DNA: TGCGCCAGCAGCCAAGAGTCTTTCGGCCAGGGGGGTTTTAACACCGGGGAGCTGTTTTTT

V: TRBV6-1
J: TRBJ1-1
D: -
size: -
CDR3: CASSEAGEGASEAFF
DNA: TGTGCCAGCAGTGAAGCGGGGGAAGGGGCGAGTGAAGCTTTCTTT

V: TRBV5-1
J: TRBJ1-1
D: TRBD1
size: -
CDR3: CASSPRTGRDTEAFF
DNA: TGCGCCAGCAGCCCCCGGACAGGGAGGGACACTGAAGCTTTCTTT

V: TRBV18
J: TRBJ2-5
D: TRBD2
size: -
CDR3: CASSWGGEETQYF
DNA: TGTGCCAGCTCCTGGGGGGGAGAAGAGACCCAGTACTTC